The entry that follows covers one TCR beta chain sequence. The antigen remains undetermined. Autologous stem cell transplantation was followed by relapse in every patient, and brentuximab vedotin exposure varied. This entry belongs to a study of PD-1 blockade in classical Hodgkin lymphoma. Sequencing was performed with immunoSEQ multiplex PCR; in TCRdb, only in-frame clones are kept and a portion is missing. The data contain some 40,000 clones, about 82% of them singletons. This CDR3 has 15 residues. Trimming removed 2 bases from V and 0 bases from J, with 14 bases in between. The germline V gene encodes CDR1 SQVTM and CDR2 ANQGSEA. Overall study findings and caveats: Underlying causes for the observed repertoire differences were not defined, possibly disease activity or prior therapy.

This chain joins TRBV29-1 and TRBJ2-7; D is possibly TRBD1 or TRBD2 (5 bases each). The source was peripheral blood mononuclear cells (PBMCs), collected at baseline. The sequence derives from a human donor with classical Hodgkin lymphoma. The CDR3 sequence is CSVEFAGAPSYEQYF. CDR3 nucleotide sequence: TGCAGCGTTGAATTTGCCGGGGCCCCCTCCTACGAGCAGTACTTC.